The next 13 T cell receptor beta chains were all read from a single sample in a study of T cell responses to AZD1222 COVID-19 vaccine. The table came from immunoSEQ multiplex PCR; TCRdb's copy has only in-frame clones and leaves some out. The profile covers 210,000 or so clones, with around 93% appearing a single time and around 1% taken by the ten largest. Specimen: peripheral blood, collected on day 0 of MenACWY control vaccination. The source of these receptors is an adult in good health.

This chain joins TRBV30 and TRBJ1-6; maybe TRBD1 (5 bases). The V end lost 4 bases, the J end lost 6 bases, and 13 bases lay between the germline ends. This CDR3 is 14 amino acids long. CDR1 is GTSNPN and CDR2 is SVGIG in the germline V gene (reference sequence). The CDR3 reads CAWTGLSGNSPLHF. CDR3 DNA: TGTGCCTGGACGGGACTGTCGGGTAATTCACCCCTCCACTTT. Using reference TRBV30 and TRBJ1-6 for the parts outside the CDR3, the full variable domain is SQTIHQWPATLVQPVGSPLSLECTVEGTSNPNLYWYRQAAGRGLQLLFYSVGIGQISSEVPQNLSASRPQDRQFILSSKKLLLSDSGFYLCAWTGLSGNSPLHFGNGTRLTVT.

In this sample, this clone turned up once. This chain joins TRBV29-1 and TRBJ1-4; D is unresolved. V was trimmed by 4 bases and J by 15 bases, leaving 15 bases between them. Germline loops: CDR1 SQVTM, CDR2 ANQGSEA. There are 11 residues in the CDR3. The CDR3 nucleotides are TGCAGCGTTGCGGGCGAGAGGGCATTGTTTTTT. Translation: CSVAGERALFF.

This clone was picked up one time. V gene TRBV2 combines with J gene TRBJ1-2; D is unresolved. The CDR3 length is 15 residues. Germline V lookup: CDR1 SNHLY, CDR2 FYNNEI. V lost 9 bases to trimming and J lost 0 bases, with 17 bases between them. As DNA, the CDR3 is TGTGCCAGGCAGAGGACCGCAGGTACTAACTATGGCTACACCTTC. It codes for CARQRTAGTNYGYTF.

The rearrangement uses TRBV5-1 and TRBJ1-4; possibly TRBD1 for D (5 bases). Germline V lookup: CDR1 SGHRS, CDR2 YFSETQ. The V end was cut by 0 bases, the J end by 4 bases, with 16 bases between. The CDR3 loop spans 17 amino acids. CDR3 residues: CASSLGAWDRRNEKLFF. CDR3 in DNA: TGCGCCAGCAGCTTGGGGGCTTGGGACCGCCGTAATGAAAAACTGTTTTTT.

The genes are TRBV5-8 and TRBJ1-1, with D possibly matching TRBD1 (5 bases). The CDR3 length is 14 residues. CDR1 and CDR2 from the germline V gene are SGHTS and YDEGEE. V was shortened by 2 bases and J by 1 base, with 9 bases between the two germline ends. The CDR3 DNA reads as TGTGCCAGCAGCTTCGTCGGGGGGAACACTGAAGCTTTCTTT. Protein: CASSFVGGNTEAFF.

The rearrangement links TRBV5-4 to TRBJ1-3; weak D call: TRBD1 (6 bases). The V gene lost 3 bases and the J gene lost 0 bases, with 13 bases spanning the gap. The CDR3 has 16 amino acids. Germline lookup yields CDR1 SGHNT and CDR2 YYREEE (reference sequence). DNA of the CDR3: TGTGCCAGCAGCTCTAGGACAGCTAACTCTGGAAACACCATATATTTT. Amino acid sequence: CASSSRTANSGNTIYF.

V and J are TRBV6-5 and TRBJ1-1, with 7 bases identical to TRBD1. The CDR3 totals 15 residues. Germline V gene lookup returns CDR1 MNHEY and CDR2 SVGAGI. Trimming cost V 2 bases and J 6 bases; bases outside gene matches: 9. This CDR3 reads CASSYEAGGRPEAFF. CDR3 DNA sequence: TGTGCCAGCAGTTACGAGGCAGGGGGAAGGCCTGAAGCTTTCTTT.

J is TRBJ1-5 and V is TRBV27; tentative D call: TRBD1 (6 bases). The V end was cut by 4 bases, the J end by 7 bases, with 17 bases between. Germline V gene sequence: CDR1 MNHEY, CDR2 SMNVEV (reference sequence). This CDR3 has 15 amino acids. The CDR3: CASSSLGGGAQPQHF. The DNA for the CDR3 is TGTGCCAGCAGTTCCCTCGGGGGCGGGGCACAGCCCCAGCATTTT.

The chain is built from TRBV28 and TRBJ1-2; TRBD1 agrees at 8 bases. V was clipped by 6 bases and J by 8 bases; unmatched bases: 2. The CDR3 runs 11 residues. The V gene's germline CDR1 is MDHEN and CDR2 SYDVKM. The CDR3 region is CASRAGGGYTF. CDR3 DNA: TGTGCCAGCAGGGCAGGGGGCGGCTACACCTTC.

This clone was counted once. V and J are TRBV5-5 and TRBJ1-1; 8 bases agree with TRBD1. J gave up 5 bases and V 6 bases, and 15 bases lay outside the gene matches. The CDR3 sequence is 16 residues long. Germline CDR1 is SGHKS and CDR2 is YYEKEE (reference sequence). CDR3: CASTTLVAGGRTEAFF. As DNA, the CDR3 is TGTGCCAGCACAACCCTAGTGGCAGGGGGCCGGACTGAAGCTTTCTTT.

The count of this clone is one. This chain uses TRBV2 with TRBJ1-1; D unclear. The length of the CDR3 is 14 residues. Germline V gene sequence: CDR1 SNHLY, CDR2 FYNNEI. Trimming cost V 3 bases and J 6 bases, with 14 bases left between them. The CDR3 DNA sequence: TGTGCCAGCAGTGATAGGGCCCTTATCCCTGAAGCTTTCTTT. Translation: CASSDRALIPEAFF. The full variable domain, in which reference TRBV2 and TRBJ1-1 provide the parts outside the CDR3, is EPEVTQTPSHQVTQMGQEVILRCVPISNHLYFYWYRQILGQKVEFLVSFYNNEISEKSEIFDDQFSVERPDGSNFTLKIRSTKLEDSAMYFCASSDRALIPEAFFGQGTRLTVV.

This clone was seen a few times. V gene TRBV24-1 combines with J gene TRBJ1-1; TRBD1 might be the D (5 bases). CDR1 KGHDR and CDR2 SFDVKD come from the germline V gene. This CDR3 spans 13 amino acids. With 9 bases removed from V and 1 base from J, the gap between germline ends came to 11 bases. CDR3 DNA: TGTGCCACCGCGGGGCGGGGGAACACTGAAGCTTTCTTT. Translating gives CATAGRGNTEAFF.

There are a few counts of this clone. J is TRBJ1-1 and V is TRBV5-4; TRBD1 is a possible D gene (5 bases). The CDR3 extends over 15 amino acids. CDR1 is SGHNT and CDR2 is YYREEE in the germline V gene (reference sequence). Trimming took off 4 bases at V and 5 bases at J, with 18 bases between the two ends. The CDR3 loop reads CASSGTPFGSTEAFF. DNA of the CDR3: TGTGCCAGCAGCGGGACTCCATTTGGAAGTACTGAAGCTTTCTTT.